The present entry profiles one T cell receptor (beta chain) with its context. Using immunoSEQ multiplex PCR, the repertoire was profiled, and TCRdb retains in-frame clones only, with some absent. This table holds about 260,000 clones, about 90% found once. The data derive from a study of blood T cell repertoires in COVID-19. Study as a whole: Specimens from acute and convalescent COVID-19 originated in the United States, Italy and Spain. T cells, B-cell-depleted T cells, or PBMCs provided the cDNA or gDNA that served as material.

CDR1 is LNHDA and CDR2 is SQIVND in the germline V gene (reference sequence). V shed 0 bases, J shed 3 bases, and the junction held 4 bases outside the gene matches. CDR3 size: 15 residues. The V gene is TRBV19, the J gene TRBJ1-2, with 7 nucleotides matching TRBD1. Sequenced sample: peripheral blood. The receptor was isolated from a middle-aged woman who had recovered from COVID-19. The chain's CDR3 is CASSIDGTGDYGYTF. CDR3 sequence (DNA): TGTGCCAGTAGTATAGATGGTACAGGGGACTATGGCTACACCTTC.